This is a list of T cell receptor beta chains from one sample in a study of long-term antiretroviral therapy in people with HIV. Sequencing was performed with immunoSEQ multiplex PCR; in TCRdb, only in-frame clones are kept and a portion is missing. Among 30,000 to 35,000 clones listed, 75% to 85% were seen once. This specimen consisted of unsorted PBMCs, obtained 1.9 years after starting antiretroviral therapy. The origin of the receptors is a man between 18 and 29 years old with HIV. Both conserved end residues are part of each CDR3. D genes are given only for firm matches. Clone size is shown for a subset of rows, as once, few, many or a class of expanded clone.

abundance | d_gene | j_gene | v_gene | CDR3nt | CDR3aa
NA | NA | TRBJ1-3 | TRBV6-5 | TGTGCCAGCAGTTACGGCCGATTATCTGGAAACACCATATATTTT | CASSYGRLSGNTIYF
NA | NA | TRBJ2-1 | TRBV7-9 | TGTGCCAGCAGACCTAGTGGCCCAATAAGTGAGCAGTTCTTC | CASRPSGPISEQFF
NA | NA | TRBJ2-7 | TRBV19 | TGTGCCAGTAGTATTTCCAGGGGAGGGTACGAGCAGTACTTC | CASSISRGGYEQYF
NA | NA | TRBJ1-2 | TRBV18 | TGTGCCAGCTCACCAGACTATGGCTACACCTTC | CASSPDYGYTF
NA | NA | TRBJ2-3 | TRBV5-1 | TGCGCCAGCAGCTGGGACACAGATACGCAGTATTTT | CASSWDTDTQYF
NA | NA | TRBJ2-2 | TRBV7-9 | TGTGCCAGCAGCCGCGGGGGCCGTCGGTCCACCGGGGAGCTGTTTTTT | CASSRGGRRSTGELFF
NA | NA | TRBJ1-1 | TRBV7-9 | TGTGCCAGCAGCTTAGGCTACGGGGAAATGAACACTGAAGCTTTCTTT | CASSLGYGEMNTEAFF
NA | NA | TRBJ1-5 | TRBV19 | TGTGCCAGTAGGGGTGGAGGGCCCAGTGATCAGCCCCAGCATTTT | CASRGGGPSDQPQHF
NA | TRBD1 | TRBJ1-2 | TRBV6-1 | TGTGCCAGCAATGCCCGGGACAGTTCTGGCTACACCTTC | CASNARDSSGYTF
NA | NA | TRBJ2-3 | TRBV5-4 | TGTGCCAGCAGCCCCACGTGGGATACGCAGTATTTT | CASSPTWDTQYF
NA | TRBD1 | TRBJ1-5 | TRBV6-1 | TGTGCCAGCAGCGTGGGGACAGGAGACAATCAGCCCCAGCATTTT | CASSVGTGDNQPQHF
NA | TRBD1 | TRBJ1-3 | TRBV5-8 | TGTGCCAGCAGCCTGGACAGGGGCAGAAACACCATATATTTT | CASSLDRGRNTIYF
NA | NA | TRBJ1-1 | TRBV7-9 | TGTGCCAGCAGCTTAGTCGGCGGGGGAAGTGACACTGAAGCTTTCTTT | CASSLVGGGSDTEAFF
NA | TRBD1 | TRBJ1-6 | TRBV6-1 | TGTGCCAGCAGTGTTTGGGGGACAGGGGATTCACCCCTCCACTTT | CASSVWGTGDSPLHF
NA | NA | TRBJ2-1 | TRBV29-1 | TGCAGCGCCAGACAGGCAGCGGCCTACAATGAGCAGTTCTTC | CSARQAAAYNEQFF
NA | TRBD2 | TRBJ2-5 | TRBV5-1 | TGCGCCAGCAGCTTGGGGCCTAGCGGGGCTCAAGAGACCCAGTACTTC | CASSLGPSGAQETQYF
NA | NA | TRBJ1-4 | TRBV5-5 | TGTGCCAGCAGCTTGGCCCCGGGGATAGGTGAAAAACTGTTTTTT | CASSLAPGIGEKLFF
NA | NA | TRBJ1-1 | TRBV19 | TGTGCCAGTAGTCTCAGGCGTAACACTGAAGCTTTCTTT | CASSLRRNTEAFF
few | TRBD1 | TRBJ1-2 | TRBV28 | TGTGCCAGCAGACGACAGGGGAGGTACTACACCTTC | CASRRQGRYYTF
NA | NA | TRBJ1-2 | TRBV28 | TGTGCCAGCACAGCCCGCTTTGAGGGCTTTTATGGCTACACCTTC | CASTARFEGFYGYTF
few | TRBD1 | TRBJ1-1 | TRBV5-4 | TGTGCCAGCAGCCTTAGGACAGGGAAGACTTTCTTT | CASSLRTGKTFF
NA | NA | TRBJ2-2 | TRBV2 | TGTGCCAGCAGTGATATGGGGTCCGGGGAGCTGTTTTTT | CASSDMGSGELFF
NA | TRBD1 | TRBJ1-1 | TRBV11-3 | TGTGCCAGCAGCCCTGGACAGGGGGAAATGAACACTGAAGCTTTCTTT | CASSPGQGEMNTEAFF
NA | NA | TRBJ1-2 | TRBV5-4 | TGTGCCAGCAGCTTGTGGCCCCCAGGAAACTATGGCTACACCTTC | CASSLWPPGNYGYTF
few | NA | TRBJ2-2 | TRBV18 | TGTGCCAGCTCACCGCTTGGGCCCGGGGAGCTGTTTTTT | CASSPLGPGELFF
NA | NA | TRBJ1-6 | TRBV30 | TGTGCCTGGAGTGACGGCAGTAACACACCCCTCCACTTT | CAWSDGSNTPLHF
NA | NA | TRBJ1-1 | TRBV28 | TGTGCCAGCAGTGCAGGTGAAGCTTTCTTT | CASSAGEAFF
few | TRBD1 | TRBJ1-2 | TRBV6-5 | TGTGCCAGCAATCCGGGACAGGGAGGTTATGGCTACACCTTC | CASNPGQGGYGYTF
NA | NA | TRBJ1-3 | TRBV18 | TGTGCCACTCAGGAGGGCGGCTTGCCTGGAAACACCATATATTTT | CATQEGGLPGNTIYF
NA | NA | TRBJ2-2 | TRBV27 | TGTGCCAGCAGTCAGACCAACTGGGGCACCGGGGAGCTGTTTTTT | CASSQTNWGTGELFF
once | NA | TRBJ2-3 | TRBV15 | TGTGCCACCAGCAGAGATCCCCATACGCAGTATTTT | CATSRDPHTQYF
NA | NA | TRBJ2-6 | TRBV19 | TGTGCCAGTAGTATAGAGGCGGCGGCAGGGGCCAACGTCCTGACTTTC | CASSIEAAAGANVLTF
NA | TRBD1 | TRBJ1-5 | TRBV28 | TGTGCCAGCAGTTCTTTGGGACAGGGGATAAATCAGCCCCAGCATTTT | CASSSLGQGINQPQHF
NA | NA | TRBJ2-3 | TRBV6-6 | TGTGCCAGCAGTTACGGCGTCGATACGCAGTATTTT | CASSYGVDTQYF
NA | NA | TRBJ2-2 | TRBV7-3 | TGTGCCAGCAGCTTAACATCCCCCGGGGAGCTGTTTTTT | CASSLTSPGELFF
NA | NA | TRBJ2-7 | TRBV9 | TGTGCCAGCAGCCCCGCCGGTATGCTCTCCGAGCAGTACTTC | CASSPAGMLSEQYF
NA | NA | TRBJ2-1 | TRBV6-5 | TGTGCCAGCGGGCAAGGTCCCCGGGGGATTGAGCAGTTCTTC | CASGQGPRGIEQFF
NA | NA | TRBJ2-1 | TRBV27 | TGTGCCAGCAGCCTGAACCCAAGACATGAGCAGTTCTTC | CASSLNPRHEQFF
once | TRBD2 | TRBJ2-1 | TRBV28 | TGTGCCAGCACTCTCGGACTAGCGGGCTACAATGAGCAGTTCTTC | CASTLGLAGYNEQFF
NA | NA | TRBJ2-1 | TRBV7-8 | TGTGCCAGCGTCCTCGGGATGAAGGAGGAGCAGTTCTTC | CASVLGMKEEQFF
NA | TRBD2 | TRBJ2-7 | TRBV2 | TGTGCCAGCAGTGACTCTAGCGGGGGGCACTACGAGCAGTACTTC | CASSDSSGGHYEQYF
NA | TRBD1 | TRBJ1-5 | TRBV4-1 | TGCGCCAGCAGCCAACGACAGGGTGGTCAGCCCCAGCATTTT | CASSQRQGGQPQHF
once | NA | TRBJ1-1 | TRBV30 | TGTGCCTGGAGTGTACGGCCTGAAGCTTTCTTT | CAWSVRPEAFF
few | NA | TRBJ1-5 | TRBV6-1 | TGTGCCAGCAGTGAATTGGGTTTTCAGCCCCAGCATTTT | CASSELGFQPQHF
few | NA | TRBJ2-1 | TRBV27 | TGTGCCAGCAGTTTGAGGCCCGGGATTGAGCAGTTCTTC | CASSLRPGIEQFF
NA | NA | TRBJ1-3 | TRBV6-5 | TGTGCCAGCGAAGAATTCAAGCCCTCTGGAAACACCATATATTTT | CASEEFKPSGNTIYF
NA | TRBD1 | TRBJ1-1 | TRBV18 | TGTGCCAGCTCACCAGAGGGACAGAGGAGCACTGAAGCTTTCTTT | CASSPEGQRSTEAFF
few | NA | TRBJ1-6 | TRBV15 | TGTGCCACCAGCAGAGGCGGGGGGGGTAGGAATTCACCCCTCCACTTT | CATSRGGGGRNSPLHF
few | NA | TRBJ1-5 | TRBV6-5 | TGTGCCAGCACGGGGAGCAGGAATCAGCCCCAGCATTTT | CASTGSRNQPQHF
NA | TRBD2 | TRBJ2-1 | TRBV7-2 | TGTGCCAGCAGCTTTAACGGGGGGGCCCATGAGCAGTTCTTC | CASSFNGGAHEQFF
NA | TRBD2 | TRBJ2-5 | TRBV18 | TGTGCCAGCTCACCAACGGGACTAGCGGGGGCCCAAGAGACCCAGTACTTC | CASSPTGLAGAQETQYF
once | NA | TRBJ1-6 | TRBV2 | TGTGCCAGCAGTGAGGGCGCGGCGGGTTCACCCCTCCACTTT | CASSEGAAGSPLHF
NA | NA | TRBJ2-2 | TRBV11-1 | TGTGCCAGCAGCTTAGTCACGGGGTCCGGGGAGCTGTTTTTT | CASSLVTGSGELFF